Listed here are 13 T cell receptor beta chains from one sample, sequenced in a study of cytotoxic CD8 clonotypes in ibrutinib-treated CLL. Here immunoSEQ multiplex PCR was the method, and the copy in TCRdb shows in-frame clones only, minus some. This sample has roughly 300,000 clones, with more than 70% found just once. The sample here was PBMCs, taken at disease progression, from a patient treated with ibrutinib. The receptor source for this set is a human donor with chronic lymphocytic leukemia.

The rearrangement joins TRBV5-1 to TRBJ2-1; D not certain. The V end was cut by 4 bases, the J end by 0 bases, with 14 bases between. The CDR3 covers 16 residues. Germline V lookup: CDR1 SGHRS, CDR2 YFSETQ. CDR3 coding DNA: TGCGCCAGCAGCCCTCCCGACCTGAGCTCCTACAATGAGCAGTTCTTC. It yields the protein CASSPPDLSSYNEQFF.

CDR3 DNA: TGTGCCAGCAGCGGGACTAGCGGGGTCCGCGAGCAGTTCTTC. It is translated as CASSGTSGVREQFF. The chain uses TRBV9 and TRBJ2-1; the match to TRBD2 covers 12 bases. The CDR3 is made up of 14 amino acids. Germline CDR1 reads SGDLS; CDR2 reads YYNGEE. Unmatched junction bases numbered 5, after V lost 3 bases and J lost 10 bases.

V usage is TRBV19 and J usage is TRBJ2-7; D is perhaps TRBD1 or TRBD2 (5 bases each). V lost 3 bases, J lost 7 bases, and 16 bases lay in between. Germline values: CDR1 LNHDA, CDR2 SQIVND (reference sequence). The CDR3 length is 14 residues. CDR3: CASSIPGRSGEQYF. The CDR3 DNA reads TGTGCCAGTAGTATCCCGGGACGTTCGGGGGAGCAGTACTTC. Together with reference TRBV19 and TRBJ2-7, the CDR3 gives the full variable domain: DGGITQSPKYLFRKEGQNVTLSCEQNLNHDAMYWYRQDPGQGLRLIYYSQIVNDFQKGDIAEGYSVSREKKESFPLTVTSAQKNPTAFYLCASSIPGRSGEQYFGPGTRLTVT.

CDR3 protein: CASSVPDSSTDTQYF. For the CDR3, the DNA is TGTGCCAGCAGCGTCCCCGACTCGAGCACAGATACGCAGTATTTT. This chain uses TRBV9 with TRBJ2-3; no reliable D call. The V end was cut by 2 bases, the J end by 0 bases, with 10 bases between. Looked up from germline, CDR1 is SGDLS and CDR2 is YYNGEE. The CDR3 is 15 amino acids.

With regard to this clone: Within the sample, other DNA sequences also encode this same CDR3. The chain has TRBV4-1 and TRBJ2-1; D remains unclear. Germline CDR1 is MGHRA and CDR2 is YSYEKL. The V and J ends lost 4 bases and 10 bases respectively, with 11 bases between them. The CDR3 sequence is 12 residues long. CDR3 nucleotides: TGCGCCAGCAGCCCGTCAGGAAACGAGCAGTTCTTC. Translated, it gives CASSPSGNEQFF.

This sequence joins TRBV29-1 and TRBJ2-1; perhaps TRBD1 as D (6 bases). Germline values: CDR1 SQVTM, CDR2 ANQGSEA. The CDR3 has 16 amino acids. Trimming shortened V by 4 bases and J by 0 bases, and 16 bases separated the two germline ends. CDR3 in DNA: TGCAGCGTTGTCGGGGTTACAGGGAGCTCCTACAATGAGCAGTTCTTC. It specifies CSVVGVTGSSYNEQFF.

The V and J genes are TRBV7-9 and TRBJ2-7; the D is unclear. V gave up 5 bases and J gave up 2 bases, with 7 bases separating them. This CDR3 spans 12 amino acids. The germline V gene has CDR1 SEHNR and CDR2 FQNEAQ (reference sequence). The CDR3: CASSDPTYEQYF. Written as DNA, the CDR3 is TGTGCCAGCAGCGACCCCACCTACGAGCAGTACTTC.

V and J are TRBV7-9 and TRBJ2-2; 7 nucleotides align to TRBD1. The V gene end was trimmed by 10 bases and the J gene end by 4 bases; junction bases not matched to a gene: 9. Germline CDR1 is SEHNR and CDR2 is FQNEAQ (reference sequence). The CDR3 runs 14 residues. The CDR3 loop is CAIGVGGGTGELFF. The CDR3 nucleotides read TGTGCCATCGGGGTAGGGGGCGGCACCGGGGAGCTGTTTTTT.

DNA for the CDR3: TGTGCCAGCAGCGTCCACCCGTGGTCGGATGTGCGGAATGAGCAGTTCTTC. Protein product: CASSVHPWSDVRNEQFF. This chain connects TRBV9 to TRBJ2-1; D not resolved. V was cut by 2 bases and J by 7 bases, with 22 bases left in between. The CDR3 spans 17 residues. Germline assignment: CDR1 SGDLS and CDR2 YYNGEE.

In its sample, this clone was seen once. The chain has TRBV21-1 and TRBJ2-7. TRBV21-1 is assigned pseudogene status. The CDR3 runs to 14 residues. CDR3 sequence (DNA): TGTGCCAGCAGCAAAGGCTGCTGTGGGTACGAGCAGTACTTC. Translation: CASSKGCCGYEQYF.

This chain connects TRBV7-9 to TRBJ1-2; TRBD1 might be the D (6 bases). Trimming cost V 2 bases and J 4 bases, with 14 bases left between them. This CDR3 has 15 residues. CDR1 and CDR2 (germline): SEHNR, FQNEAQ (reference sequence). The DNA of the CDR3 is TGTGCCAGCAGCTTATATGGGGGGCAAGTCTATGGCTACACCTTC. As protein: CASSLYGGQVYGYTF.

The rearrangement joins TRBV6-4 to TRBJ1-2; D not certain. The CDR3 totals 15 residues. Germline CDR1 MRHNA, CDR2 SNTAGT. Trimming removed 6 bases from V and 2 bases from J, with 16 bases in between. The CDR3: CASRKRANSNYGYTF. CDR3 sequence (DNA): TGTGCCAGCAGAAAACGGGCAAATTCCAACTATGGCTACACCTTC.

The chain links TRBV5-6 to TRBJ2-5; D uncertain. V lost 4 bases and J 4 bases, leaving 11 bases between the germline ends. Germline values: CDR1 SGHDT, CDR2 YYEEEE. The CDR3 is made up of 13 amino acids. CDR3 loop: CASSRRSRETQYF. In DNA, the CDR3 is TGTGCCAGCAGCCGGCGTTCTCGAGAGACCCAGTACTTC.